A single sample gave rise to the 17 T cell receptor beta chains below, sequenced in a study of regulatory T cells in long-lasting Graves disease. Assembly of TCR beta libraries relied on iRepertoire HTBI primers together with Arm-PCR of CDR3 regions. TCRdb re-derived calls from the multiplex PCR reads in MiXCR, one entry per CDR3 protein. The sample consists of roughly 500,000 distinct CDR3 sequences, roughly 14% of them appearing once. Stated time point: newly diagnosed GD, antithyroid drugs for less than 3 months. After RNA was extracted from PBMCs, the TCR library was made from it. This same sample was also taken into another study, of T cells in Graves' hyperthyroidism and ophthalmopathy.

Source: peripheral blood mononuclear cells (PBMCs), taken at new diagnosis, from a patient treated with antithyroid drugs. The receptors derive from a man aged 25 to 40 with Graves disease.

This sequence joins TRBV3-1 and TRBJ2-1; D is ambiguous. The CDR3 contains 14 residues. The V gene's germline CDR1 is LGHDT and CDR2 YNNKEL (reference sequence). The V and J ends lost 5 bases and 6 bases respectively, with 14 bases between them. CDR3 in DNA: TGTGCCAGCAGCTCGCTATATAGCCCCAATGAGCAGTTCTTC. This sequence encodes CASSSLYSPNEQFF.

The sample holds many counts of this clonotype. The rearrangement uses TRBV2 and TRBJ1-1; 8 bases map to TRBD1. The junction had 10 bases not matched to a gene; V was cut back by 5 bases and J by 8 bases. The germline V gene encodes CDR1 SNHLY and CDR2 FYNNEI. The CDR3 is made up of 14 amino acids. The CDR3 region has the DNA TGTGCCAGCAGTCGAGACAGGGGACCGAGGGAAGCTTTCTTT. It is translated as CASSRDRGPREAFF.

A note on this clonotype: An end of the junction differs from the germline gene, which may be a read error. V is TRBV5-1 and J is TRBJ1-3; no clear D gene. Germline V gives CDR1 SGHRS, CDR2 YFSETQ. The CDR3 extends over 16 amino acids. In DNA form, the CDR3 reads TGTGCCAGCACCTCAACGATCGGTTTCTCTGGAAACACCATATATTTT. As protein: CASTSTIGFSGNTIYF.

About this clonotype: One base away lies a much larger clone, so this may be a sequencing read error. The rearrangement uses TRBV10-3 and TRBJ2-4, with a possible D match to TRBD1 (5 bases). V lost 3 bases, J lost 13 bases, and 22 bases lay in between. The CDR3 consists of 15 residues. Germline CDR1 reads ENHRY; CDR2 reads SYGVKD. Here the CDR3 reads CAISDADSTNNEQYF. The DNA of the CDR3 is TGTGCCATCAGTGATGCCGACAGTACTAACAATGAGCAGTACTTC.

This clonotype was detected many times. The V call is TRBV7-8, the J call TRBJ2-1, with D possibly TRBD2 on 7 matching bases. V shed 4 bases and J shed 2 bases, with 15 bases lying between them. CDR3 length: 16 amino acids. The germline CDR1 and CDR2 sequences are SGHVS and FQNEAQ. CDR3 region: CASSWGGGATYNEQFF. In nucleotides, the CDR3 is TGTGCCAGCAGCTGGGGTGGGGGGGCTACCTACAATGAGCAGTTCTTC.

This clonotype has ten or more counts. The chain recombines TRBV27 with TRBJ2-1; 11 nucleotides agree with TRBD2. The CDR3 runs to 17 residues. The junction had 12 bases not matched to a gene; V was cut back by 4 bases and J by 7 bases. Germline lookup yields CDR1 MNHEY and CDR2 SMNVEV (reference sequence). CDR3 protein: CASSSFSGRAGSNEQFF. The DNA for the CDR3 is TGTGCCAGCAGTTCCTTTAGCGGGAGGGCCGGGAGTAATGAGCAGTTCTTC.

The genes are TRBV29-1 and TRBJ2-1; D call uncertain. Germline CDR1 and CDR2: SQVTM and ANQGSEA. The CDR3 contains 10 residues. V was cut by 4 bases and J by 10 bases, with 8 bases left in between. CDR3 in DNA: TGCAGCGTTGTCGCCGGGGAGCAGTTCTTC. Protein product: CSVVAGEQFF.

CDR3 sequence (DNA): TGTGCCAGCAGCTTGGTAGCGGGGCCCAACCTGAACACCGGGGAGCTGTTTTTT. Translation gives CASSLVAGPNLNTGELFF. The chain couples TRBV5-6 to TRBJ2-2, with 8 positions matching TRBD2. The CDR3 loop spans 18 amino acids. From germline, CDR1 is SGHDT and CDR2 YYEEEE. V gave up 0 bases and J gave up 1 base; unmatched junction bases: 8.

This clonotype was counted many times. The V gene is TRBV6-1, the J gene TRBJ2-5; D possibly corresponds to TRBD1 (6 bases). The CDR3 is made up of 14 amino acids. Between the trimmed V and J ends, which lost 5 bases and 2 bases, there was a span of 12 bases. The germline V gene encodes CDR1 MNHNS and CDR2 SASEGT. The CDR3 sequence: CASSRNQGQETQYF. CDR3 nucleotide sequence: TGTGCCAGCAGTCGGAATCAGGGGCAAGAGACCCAGTACTTC.

This clonotype occurred many times. The chain is built from TRBV7-8 and TRBJ1-2; D might be TRBD1 (5 bases). The germline V gene has CDR1 SGHVS and CDR2 FQNEAQ. The CDR3 has 15 amino acids. The ends were cut back, 0 bases at V and 0 bases at J, with 8 bases in the middle. CDR3 nucleotide sequence: TGTGCCAGCAGCTTAGCAGGGGAGGCTAACTATGGCTACACCTTC. As protein: CASSLAGEANYGYTF. Filled out from reference TRBV7-8 and TRBJ1-2, the complete variable domain reads GAGVSQSPRYKVAKRGQDVALRCDPISGHVSLFWYQQALGQGPEFLTYFQNEAQLDKSGLPSDRFFAERPEGSVSTLKIQRTQQEDSAVYLCASSLAGEANYGYTFGSGTRLTVV.

This clonotype was seen repeatedly, ten times or more. This chain joins TRBV5-1 and TRBJ2-7; D uncertain. V was clipped by 6 bases and J by 3 bases, with 7 bases between them. Per the germline V gene, CDR1 is SGHRS and CDR2 is YFSETQ. The CDR3 length is 11 residues. Here the CDR3 DNA reads TGCGCCAGCAATGACGGCTACGAGCAGTACTTC. Translating gives CASNDGYEQYF. Filled out from reference TRBV5-1 and TRBJ2-7, the complete variable domain reads KAGVTQTPRYLIKTRGQQVTLSCSPISGHRSVSWYQQTPGQGLQFLFEYFSETQRNKGNFPGRFSGRQFSNSRSEMNVSTLELGDSALYLCASNDGYEQYFGPGTRLTVT.

This clonotype has a count of ten or more. The rearrangement links TRBV29-1 to TRBJ1-1; 9 positions match TRBD1. Germline V gives CDR1 SQVTM, CDR2 ANQGSEA. V lost 7 bases and J lost 2; bases outside the gene matches: 8. CDR3 length: 14 residues. Here the CDR3 reads CSGSGTGTNTEAFF. CDR3 nucleotide sequence: TGCAGCGGCTCCGGGACAGGGACAAACACTGAAGCTTTCTTT.

This chain links TRBV18 with TRBJ2-7; 7 bases fit TRBD1. The J segment lost 2 bases and the V segment lost 8 bases, leaving 9 bases of the junction unmatched. CDR3 length equals 14 residues. The V gene's germline CDR1 is KGHSH and CDR2 LQKENI. This CDR3 reads CASAGGTGTYEQYF. The CDR3 DNA is TGTGCCAGCGCAGGGGGAACTGGAACCTACGAGCAGTACTTC.

The chain is built from TRBV5-1 and TRBJ2-7; D gene uncertain. This CDR3 is built from 16 residues. V lost 1 base and J 0 bases, leaving 14 bases between the germline ends. CDR1 SGHRS and CDR2 YFSETQ come from the germline V gene. CDR3 amino acids: CASSLTPTLSSYEQYF. CDR3 coding DNA: TGCGCCAGCAGCTTGACCCCTACACTGAGCTCCTACGAGCAGTACTTC.

This clonotype was picked up many times. The V and J genes are TRBV20-1 and TRBJ2-7; D not certain. The V gene's germline CDR1 is DFQATT and CDR2 SNEGSKA (reference sequence). The ends were cut back, 6 bases at V and 2 bases at J, with 14 bases in the middle. This CDR3 has 13 residues. In DNA, the CDR3 is TGCAGTGCCACAGTGCCTGGTCCCTACGAGCAGTACTTC. This translates into CSATVPGPYEQYF.

The chain is built from TRBV3-1 and TRBJ2-3; TRBD2 matches 9 bases. CDR3 length equals 18 residues. Germline CDR1 is LGHDT and CDR2 is YNNKEL (reference sequence). Unmatched junction bases numbered 11, after V lost 0 bases and J lost 4 bases. The CDR3 here is CASSQDSLGSGSADTQYF. Here the CDR3 DNA reads TGTGCCAGCAGCCAAGATAGTCTAGGTAGCGGGAGCGCAGATACGCAGTATTTT.

Many counts were recorded for this clonotype. This rearrangement joins TRBV11-2 to TRBJ2-7; unclear D gene. Deletions cut 2 bases from V and 0 bases from J, with 11 bases between. Germline-derived CDR1 and CDR2 are SGHAT and FQNNGV. The CDR3 consists of 15 residues. The CDR3 DNA sequence: TGTGCCAGCAGCTTAAATCCGAGTAACTCCTACGAGCAGTACTTC. Encoded protein: CASSLNPSNSYEQYF. Combining the CDR3 with reference TRBV11-2 and TRBJ2-7 gives the whole variable domain EAGVAQSPRYKIIEKRQSVAFWCNPISGHATLYWYQQILGQGPKLLIQFQNNGVVDDSQLPKDRFSAERLKGVDSTLKIQPAKLEDSAVYLCASSLNPSNSYEQYFGPGTRLTVT.